The clone carrying this TCR beta chain was counted a few times. What it binds is not known. This sample is drawn from a study of shared clonotypes between healthy human individuals. General observations from the study: The expectation was that sequencing depth would affect clonotype sharing among donors. Non-shared clonotypes were found to have lower generation probabilities than the clonotypes that were shared by all four of the sorted-subset donors. Estimated clonotype richness was generally higher in naive than memory subsets.

There were only Caucasian adults among the donors, and all lived in Nashville, Tennessee. V lost 4 bases to trimming and J lost 2 bases, with 15 bases between them. Germline values: CDR1 SGHTA, CDR2 FQGNSA. The CDR3 consists of 16 residues. Produced via immunoSEQ multiplex PCR; TCRdb's table is partial and in-frame only. The sample comprises 730,000 or so clones, roughly 70% of which are singletons, and approximately 1.8% rests with the top ten. The sequence derives from a woman in her twenties or thirties in good health. The V and J genes are TRBV7-2 and TRBJ1-3; D gene ambiguous. Material: memory CD4+ T cells sorted from blood. The subset: CD45RA-negative fraction. In DNA form, the CDR3 reads TGTGCCAGCAGCTACCAAAGGACTAAAACTGGAAACACCATATATTTT. Its translation is CASSYQRTKTGNTIYF.